This is a list of T cell receptor beta chains from one sample in a study of graft-versus-host responses after intestinal transplantation. The protocol was immunoSEQ multiplex PCR, while the TCRdb copy is restricted to in-frame clones and leaves out a portion. The profile shows 35,000 to 45,000 clones, about 95% of them singletons. Their antigens are not known. This sample comprised unstimulated CD8+ T cells sorted from spleen or lymph node cells, obtained before transplant. Receptor source: a human donor who was the organ donor for an intestinal transplant. Each CDR3 is given with its conserved first and last residue. D genes are given only for firm matches. Clone size is stated in some rows and not others, as once, few, many or a class when expanded.

TRBV5-8	-	TRBJ1-2	-	CASSLGTDSYGYTF	TGTGCCAGCAGCTTGGGGACAGATTCCTATGGCTACACCTTC
TRBV30	-	TRBJ1-2	TRBD1	CAWSYGTGGGYTF	TGTGCCTGGAGTTACGGGACAGGGGGCGGCTACACCTTC
TRBV30	-	TRBJ1-1	TRBD1	CAWSSGQVNTEAFF	TGTGCCTGGAGTTCCGGACAGGTGAACACTGAAGCTTTCTTT
TRBV27	-	TRBJ2-7	TRBD1	CASSRSPGQGRAEQYF	TGTGCCAGCAGTCGATCACCGGGACAGGGAAGGGCCGAGCAGTACTTC
TRBV6-1	-	TRBJ2-7	TRBD1	CASSELYGQGDGYEQYF	TGTGCCAGCAGTGAACTCTACGGACAGGGGGACGGCTACGAGCAGTACTTC
TRBV5-1	-	TRBJ2-7	TRBD1	CASSWDSSYEQYF	TGCGCCAGCAGCTGGGACAGCTCCTACGAGCAGTACTTC
TRBV5-4	-	TRBJ1-1	-	CASSFGGLNAFF	TGTGCCAGCAGTTTTGGGGGGCTGAATGCTTTCTTT
TRBV13	-	TRBJ2-3	-	CASSLGPDTQYF	TGTGCCAGCAGCTTAGGCCCAGATACGCAGTATTTT
TRBV5-6	-	TRBJ2-1	TRBD2	CASSLELADNEQFF	TGTGCCAGCAGCTTGGAACTAGCGGACAATGAGCAGTTCTTC
TRBV5-1	-	TRBJ1-5	-	CASSLGMGNQPQHF	TGCGCCAGCAGCTTGGGAATGGGCAATCAGCCCCAGCATTTT
TRBV4-1	few	TRBJ1-3	-	CASSQLTGKGPGNTIYF	TGCGCCAGCAGCCAATTGACAGGCAAAGGGCCTGGAAACACCATATATTTT
TRBV30	-	TRBJ2-7	-	CAWSVISYEQYF	TGTGCCTGGAGTGTTATTTCCTACGAGCAGTACTTC
TRBV4-2	-	TRBJ2-1	TRBD2	CASSRGGDYNEQFF	TGTGCCAGCAGCCGGGGGGGGGACTACAATGAGCAGTTCTTC
TRBV4-3	-	TRBJ2-3	TRBD2	CASSQEPGGGGAIDTQYF	TGCGCCAGCAGCCAAGAACCTGGTGGCGGGGGGGCCATAGATACGCAGTATTTT
TRBV19	-	TRBJ1-3	-	CASRGHSGNTIYF	TGTGCCAGCAGGGGACACTCTGGAAACACCATATATTTT
TRBV6-5	-	TRBJ2-5	-	CASTHDGETQYF	TGTGCCAGCACCCACGACGGGGAGACCCAGTACTTC
TRBV28	-	TRBJ1-1	TRBD1	CASSKDRVATEAFF	TGTGCCAGCAGCAAGGACAGGGTGGCCACTGAAGCTTTCTTT
TRBV27	-	TRBJ2-3	-	CASSLLGLDTQYF	TGTGCCAGCAGTTTATTAGGGCTAGATACGCAGTATTTT
TRBV6-5	once	TRBJ2-5	-	CASEGEKETQYF	TGTGCCAGCGAGGGGGAAAAAGAGACCCAGTACTTC